What follows are 6 T cell receptor beta chains derived from one specimen sequenced in a study of T-cell memory formation after mild COVID-19. From the 5' RACE reads, TCRdb called clonotypes with MiXCR, one entry per CDR3 protein. Here the sample spans about 58,000 distinct CDR3 sequences, around a quarter being singletons. Sequenced material: PBMCs or a T cell subset sorted from them (not recorded which). All receptors derive from a man in his late teens or twenties who had mild COVID-19 (a few samples of this study predate the infection). Cell type and time point are not known.

This clonotype was seen once. The CDR3: CSVEEVGGPETQYF. For the CDR3, the DNA is TGCAGCGTTGAGGAGGTCGGCGGTCCAGAGACCCAGTACTTC. V is TRBV29-1 and J is TRBJ2-5; D may be TRBD2 (5 bases). CDR1 is SQVTM, CDR2 ANQGSEA, per germline. V lost 3 bases, J lost 4 bases, and 15 bases lay in between. This CDR3 spans 14 amino acids. Based on the CDR3 plus reference TRBV29-1 and TRBJ2-5, the full variable domain is SAVISQKPSRDICQRGTSLTIQCQVDSQVTMMFWYRQQPGQSLTLIATANQGSEATYESGFVIDKFPISRPNLTFSTLTVSNMSPEDSSIYLCSVEEVGGPETQYFGPGTRLLVL.

CDR3 DNA: TGCGCCAGCAGCCAAGATCTCGGGGATACGCAGTATTTT. This gives the protein CASSQDLGDTQYF. This chain joins TRBV4-1 and TRBJ2-3; D is undetermined. V lost 0 bases, J lost 6 bases, and 7 bases lay in between. The CDR3 totals 13 residues. CDR1 and CDR2 from the germline V gene are MGHRA and YSYEKL.

This chain uses TRBV11-2 with TRBJ1-2, with D uncertain. Germline V gene data show CDR1 as SGHAT and CDR2 as FQNNGV. The V end lost 4 bases, the J end lost 6 bases, and 15 bases lay between the germline ends. This CDR3 comprises 14 residues. CDR3 DNA: TGTGCCAGCAGCTCCACACAAGGGATCCATGGCTACACCTTC. This gives the protein CASSSTQGIHGYTF.

The CDR3 region is CASSSEGNQPQHF. In nucleotides, the CDR3 is TGTGCCAGCAGTTCGGAGGGAAATCAGCCCCAGCATTTT. The gene calls are TRBV6-5 and TRBJ1-5, with D unresolved. V was cut by 4 bases and J by 4 bases, with 8 bases left in between. Germline V gene data show CDR1 as MNHEY and CDR2 as SVGAGI. The CDR3 totals 13 residues.

The chain combines TRBV13 with TRBJ2-7; tentative D call: TRBD2 (5 bases). V was clipped by 3 bases and J by 0 bases, with 6 bases between them. The CDR3 consists of 13 residues. Germline V gene sequence: CDR1 PRHDT, CDR2 FYEKMQ (reference sequence). In DNA, the CDR3 is TGTGCCAGCAGCTTTCGGGGCTCCTACGAGCAGTACTTC. Its translation is CASSFRGSYEQYF.

V is TRBV29-1 and J is TRBJ2-7; D not resolved. Germline CDR1 SQVTM, CDR2 ANQGSEA. Trimming stripped 5 bases from V and 0 bases from J, with 17 bases between. CDR3 length: 15 residues. CDR3 bases: TGCAGCGTTCTATGGAGCCCCAGGAGCTCCTACGAGCAGTACTTC. Its protein is CSVLWSPRSSYEQYF.